This section outlines one T cell receptor (beta chain) sequence together with its context. This entry is derived from a study of blood T cell repertoires in COVID-19. Recovery among Cohort 3 donors was established by two negative PCRs, clearance, or symptom resolution. Libraries were prepared by immunoSEQ multiplex PCR; TCRdb keeps only in-frame clonotypes and omits some of them. Here the sample spans more than 250,000 clones, approximately 86% being singletons. CDR3 size: 16 residues. Germline CDR1 is SGHDN and CDR2 is FVKESK. The trim removed 4 bases at V and 2 bases at J, leaving 1 base unmatched. This receptor was obtained from a woman in her late teens or twenties who had recovered from COVID-19. Specimen: PBMCs or T cells enriched from blood (not recorded which). This sequence joins TRBV14 and TRBJ2-1, with 14 bases identical to TRBD2. The CDR3 sequence is CASSRLAGGPYNEQFF. CDR3 coding DNA: TGTGCCAGCAGCCGACTAGCGGGGGGGCCCTACAATGAGCAGTTCTTC.